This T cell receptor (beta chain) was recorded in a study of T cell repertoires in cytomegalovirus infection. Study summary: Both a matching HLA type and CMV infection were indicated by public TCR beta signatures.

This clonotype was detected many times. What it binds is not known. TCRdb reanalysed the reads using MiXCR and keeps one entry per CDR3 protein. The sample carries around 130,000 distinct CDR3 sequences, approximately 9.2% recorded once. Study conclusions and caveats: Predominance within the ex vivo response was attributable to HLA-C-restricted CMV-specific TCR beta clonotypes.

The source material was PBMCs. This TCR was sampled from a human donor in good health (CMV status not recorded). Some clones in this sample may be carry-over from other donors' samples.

Here the CDR3 reads CASSSPGQGAEKLFF. The CDR3 DNA is TGTGCCAGCAGCTCGCCGGGACAGGGGGCTGAAAAACTGTTTTTT. The J gene is TRBJ1-4, the V gene TRBV7-2; TRBD1 agrees at 12 bases. The germline gives CDR1 SGHTA, CDR2 FQGNSA. The CDR3 is 15 residues long. With V trimmed by 4 bases and J by 7 bases, 4 bases remained unmatched.